This record concerns one T cell receptor (beta chain) sequence. This sample stems from a study of blood T cell repertoires in COVID-19. In the authors' workflow: Using reference gene primer amplification, nucleated cell counts were estimated. Using immunoSEQ multiplex PCR, the repertoire was profiled, and TCRdb retains in-frame clones only, with some absent. V and J calls and clone size come straight from that table; D and trimming were deduced from the DNA. The repertoire holds 55,000 to 85,000 clones, with roughly four fifths as singletons. Germline values: CDR1 LNHDA, CDR2 SQIVND (reference sequence). V lost 6 bases and J lost 3; bases outside the gene matches: 3. CDR3 length: 13 residues.

This receptor was identified in a woman between 70 and 85 years old with acute or convalescent COVID-19. Sequencing was performed on peripheral blood. This chain joins TRBV19 and TRBJ1-1, with 8 bases aligning to TRBD1. The CDR3 here is CASRTGGDTEAFF. CDR3 sequence (DNA): TGTGCCAGTAGAACAGGGGGGGACACTGAAGCTTTCTTT.